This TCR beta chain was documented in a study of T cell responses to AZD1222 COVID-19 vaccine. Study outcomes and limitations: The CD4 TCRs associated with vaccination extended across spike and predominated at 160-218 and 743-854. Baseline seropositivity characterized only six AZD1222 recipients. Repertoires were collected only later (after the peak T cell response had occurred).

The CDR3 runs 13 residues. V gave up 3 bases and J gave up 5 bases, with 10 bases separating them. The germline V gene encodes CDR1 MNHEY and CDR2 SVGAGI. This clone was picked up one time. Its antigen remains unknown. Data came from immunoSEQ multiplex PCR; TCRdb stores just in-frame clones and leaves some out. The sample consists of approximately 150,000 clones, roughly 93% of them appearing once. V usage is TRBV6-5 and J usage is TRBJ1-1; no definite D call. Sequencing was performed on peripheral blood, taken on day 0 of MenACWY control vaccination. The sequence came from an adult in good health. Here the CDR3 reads CASSYRAGTEAFF. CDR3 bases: TGTGCCAGCAGTTATCGGGCGGGAACTGAAGCTTTCTTT.